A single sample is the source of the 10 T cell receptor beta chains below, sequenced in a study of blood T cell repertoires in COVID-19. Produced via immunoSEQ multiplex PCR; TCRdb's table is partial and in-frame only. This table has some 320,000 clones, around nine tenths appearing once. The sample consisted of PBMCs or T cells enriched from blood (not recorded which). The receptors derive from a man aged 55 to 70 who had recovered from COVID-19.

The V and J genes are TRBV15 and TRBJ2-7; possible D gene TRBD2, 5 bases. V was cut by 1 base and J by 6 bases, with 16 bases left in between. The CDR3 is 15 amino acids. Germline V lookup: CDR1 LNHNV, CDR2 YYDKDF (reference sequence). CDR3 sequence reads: CATSRGRGRGAEQYF. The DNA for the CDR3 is TGTGCCACCAGCAGAGGTAGAGGGCGCGGTGCCGAGCAGTACTTC. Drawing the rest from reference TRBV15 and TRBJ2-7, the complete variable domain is DAMVIQNPRYQVTQFGKPVTLSCSQTLNHNVMYWYQQKSSQAPKLLFHYYDKDFNNEADTPDNFQSRRPNTSFCFLDIRSPGLGDTAMYLCATSRGRGRGAEQYFGPGTRLTVT.

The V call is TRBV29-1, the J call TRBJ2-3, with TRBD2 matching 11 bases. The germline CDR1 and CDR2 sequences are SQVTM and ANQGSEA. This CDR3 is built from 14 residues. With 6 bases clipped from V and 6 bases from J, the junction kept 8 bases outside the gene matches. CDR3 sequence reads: CSVPTSGGRDTQYF. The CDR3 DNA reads TGCAGCGTCCCCACTAGCGGGGGTAGGGATACGCAGTATTTT.

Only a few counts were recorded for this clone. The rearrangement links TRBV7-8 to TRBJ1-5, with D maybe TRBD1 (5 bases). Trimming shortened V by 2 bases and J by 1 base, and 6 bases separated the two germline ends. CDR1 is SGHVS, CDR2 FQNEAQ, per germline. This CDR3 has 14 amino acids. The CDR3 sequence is CASSLYRSNQPQHF. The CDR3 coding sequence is TGTGCCAGCAGCTTATACAGGAGCAATCAGCCCCAGCATTTT.

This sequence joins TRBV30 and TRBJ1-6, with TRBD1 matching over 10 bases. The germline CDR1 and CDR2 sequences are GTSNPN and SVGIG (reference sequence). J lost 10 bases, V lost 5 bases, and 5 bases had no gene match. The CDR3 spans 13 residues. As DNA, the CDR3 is TGTGCCTGGTCCGGGACAGGGGCCTCACCCCTCCACTTT. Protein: CAWSGTGASPLHF.

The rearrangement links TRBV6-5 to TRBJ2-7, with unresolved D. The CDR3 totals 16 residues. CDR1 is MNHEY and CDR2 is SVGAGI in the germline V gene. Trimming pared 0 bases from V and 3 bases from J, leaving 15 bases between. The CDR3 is CASSYSVTHRVYEQYF. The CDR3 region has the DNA TGTGCCAGCAGTTACTCGGTCACCCATCGGGTCTACGAGCAGTACTTC.

Here the CDR3 reads CASKYRGQGTEAFF. As DNA, the CDR3 is TGTGCCAGCAAATACAGGGGGCAGGGCACTGAAGCTTTCTTT. V gene TRBV5-8 combines with J gene TRBJ1-1; 9 bases are a match to TRBD1. This CDR3 is 14 amino acids long. The trim removed 6 bases at V and 4 bases at J, leaving 7 bases unmatched. Germline lookup yields CDR1 SGHTS and CDR2 YDEGEE. The entire variable domain, with the rest obtained from reference TRBV5-8 and TRBJ1-1, is as follows: EAGVTQSPTHLIKTRGQQATLRCSPISGHTSVYWYQQALGLGLQFLLWYDEGEERNRGNFPPRFSGRQFPNYSSELNVNALELEDSALYLCASKYRGQGTEAFFGQGTRLTVV.

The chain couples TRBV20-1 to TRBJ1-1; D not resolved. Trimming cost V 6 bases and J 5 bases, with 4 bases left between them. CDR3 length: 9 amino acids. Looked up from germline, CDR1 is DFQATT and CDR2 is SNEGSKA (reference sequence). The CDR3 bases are TGCAGTGCAGAGACTGAAGCTTTCTTT. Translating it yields CSAETEAFF.

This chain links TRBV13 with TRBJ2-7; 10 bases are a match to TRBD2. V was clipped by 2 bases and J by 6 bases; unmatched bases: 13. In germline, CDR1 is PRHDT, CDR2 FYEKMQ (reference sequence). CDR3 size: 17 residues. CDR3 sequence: CASSLSIGASGGVEQYF. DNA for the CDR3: TGTGCCAGCAGCTTATCGATCGGAGCTAGCGGGGGAGTCGAGCAGTACTTC.

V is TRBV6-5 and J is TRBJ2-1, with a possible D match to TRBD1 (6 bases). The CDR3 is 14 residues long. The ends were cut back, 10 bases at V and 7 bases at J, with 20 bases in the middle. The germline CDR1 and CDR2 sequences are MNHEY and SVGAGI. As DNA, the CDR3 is TGTGCCAATCCCGTCGGACAGCCCCGGAATGAGCAGTTCTTC. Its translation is CANPVGQPRNEQFF.

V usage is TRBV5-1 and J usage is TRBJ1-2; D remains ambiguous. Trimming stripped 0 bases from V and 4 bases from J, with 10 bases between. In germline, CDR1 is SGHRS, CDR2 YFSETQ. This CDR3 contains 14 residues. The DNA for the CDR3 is TGCGCCAGCAGCTTGGCCCACACGTCCTATGGCTACACCTTC. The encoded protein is CASSLAHTSYGYTF.